The subject of this entry is one TCR beta chain. Its antigen is not identified. These data belong to a study of OX40 agonist ivuxolimab in advanced cancers. Overall study: Subjects had a mean age of approximately 60 years, with a range of 23 to 79; around 84% were male. Prior anti-PD-1, anti-PD-L1 or anti-CTLA-4 therapy did not bar entry, and more than 35% had some.

Using immunoSEQ multiplex PCR, the repertoire was profiled, and TCRdb retains in-frame clones only, with some absent. The table shows 90,000 or so clones, with over 75% occurring only once. Study-wide findings and caveats: Expanded peripheral T cells had an undetermined antigen specificity. On average, CD8+ T cells had more expanded clones than CD4+.

This TCR was recovered from an adult with an advanced solid tumor such as melanoma, head and neck, liver or kidney cancer. The sequenced sample was CD4+ or CD8+ T cells sorted from blood, obtained in a trial of the OX40 agonist ivuxolimab.

The CDR3: CASSTAGLAKNIQYF. The DNA of the CDR3 is TGTGCCAGCAGTACTGCGGGCCTAGCCAAAAACATTCAGTACTTC. This chain joins TRBV28 and TRBJ2-4, with D tentatively TRBD2 (5 bases). V was clipped by 5 bases and J by 0 bases, with 11 bases between them. Per the germline V gene, CDR1 is MDHEN and CDR2 is SYDVKM. CDR3 length: 15 residues.